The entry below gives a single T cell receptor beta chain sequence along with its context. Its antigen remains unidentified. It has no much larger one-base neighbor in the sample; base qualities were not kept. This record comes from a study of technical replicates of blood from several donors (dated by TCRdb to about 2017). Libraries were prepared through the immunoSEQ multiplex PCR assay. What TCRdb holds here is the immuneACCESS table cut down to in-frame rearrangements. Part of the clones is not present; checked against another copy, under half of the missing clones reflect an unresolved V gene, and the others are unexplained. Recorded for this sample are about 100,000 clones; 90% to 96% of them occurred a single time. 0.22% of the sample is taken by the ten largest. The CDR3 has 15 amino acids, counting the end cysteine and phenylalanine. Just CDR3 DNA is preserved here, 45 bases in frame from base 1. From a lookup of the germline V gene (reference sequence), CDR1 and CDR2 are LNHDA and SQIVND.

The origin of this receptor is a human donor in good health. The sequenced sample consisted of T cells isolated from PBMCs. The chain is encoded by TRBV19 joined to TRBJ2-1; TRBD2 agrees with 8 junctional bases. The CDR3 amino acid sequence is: CAVKIAGKGYNEQFF. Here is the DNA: TGTGCTGTTAAGATAGCGGGGAAGGGCTACAATGAGCAGTTCTTC.